A single count supports the clone carrying this T cell receptor beta chain. The antigen is not known. This specimen comes from a study of shared clonotypes between healthy human individuals. General study findings and limits: As a rule, naive subsets had a larger estimated richness than memory subsets.

CD45RO negativity and positive selection for CCR7 defined naive CD8 cells, a population that excluded terminally differentiated effector memory CD45RA+ cells. A deep-level run was used for the assay. The data were produced by immunoSEQ multiplex PCR, yet TCRdb's version contains in-frame clones alone and is incomplete. The table records 1.5 million to 2.5 million clones, about 94% of them present only once. The sequence derives from a man younger than 35 in good health. Specimen: naive CD8+ T cells sorted from blood.

CDR3 loop: CASSLASWGNELETQYF. The CDR3 DNA is TGTGCCAGCAGCTTAGCATCCTGGGGGAACGAGTTGGAGACCCAGTACTTC. V and J are TRBV7-2 and TRBJ2-5; D tentatively reads TRBD1 or TRBD2 (5 bases each). The CDR3 is made up of 17 amino acids. V was cut by 0 bases and J by 5 bases, with 19 bases left in between. The V gene's germline CDR1 is SGHTA and CDR2 FQGNSA.